This TCR beta chain was found in a study of blood T cell repertoires in COVID-19. V trimming: 7 bases; J trimming: 2 bases; junction bases outside the gene matches: 5. The CDR3 consists of 15 residues. Germline values: CDR1 MNHEY, CDR2 SVGAGI. Assay: immunoSEQ multiplex PCR; the TCRdb copy retains only in-frame clones and omits some. This sample has a few hundred thousand clones, with more than 75% found just once. Participant ages covered roughly 18 to 90 years across about two dozen US areas. This clone has only a few counts. This TCR came from a middle-aged woman with acute COVID-19. The gene calls are TRBV6-5 and TRBJ2-1; 10 bases are shared with TRBD1. Input material: PBMCs or T cells enriched from blood (not recorded which). CDR3 bases: TGTGCCAGCACCGGGGACAGGGGCGCCTACAATGAGCAGTTCTTC. Encoded protein: CASTGDRGAYNEQFF.